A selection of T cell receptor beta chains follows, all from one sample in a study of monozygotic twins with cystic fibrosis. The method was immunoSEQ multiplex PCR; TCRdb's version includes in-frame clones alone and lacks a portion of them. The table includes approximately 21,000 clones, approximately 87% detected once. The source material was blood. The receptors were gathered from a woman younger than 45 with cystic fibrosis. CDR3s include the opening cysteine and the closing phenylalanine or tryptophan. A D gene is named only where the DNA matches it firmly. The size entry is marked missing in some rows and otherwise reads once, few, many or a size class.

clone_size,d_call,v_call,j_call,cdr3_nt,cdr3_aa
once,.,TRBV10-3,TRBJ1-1,TGTGCCATCAGTGCGACAGGTAACACTGAAGCTTTCTTT,CAISATGNTEAFF
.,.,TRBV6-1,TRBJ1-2,TGTGCCAGCAGTGAAGCGCTTCGGGGCTACACCTTC,CASSEALRGYTF
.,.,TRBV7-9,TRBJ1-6,TGTGCCAGCAGCCTACAGGGTACAGTATCACCCCTCCACTTT,CASSLQGTVSPLHF
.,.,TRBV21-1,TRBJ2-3,TGTGCCAGCAGCACCCCGGGACAGGGAGGAGTCACACGCACAGATACGCAGTATTTT,CASSTPGQGGVTRTDTQYF
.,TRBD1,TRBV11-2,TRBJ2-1,TGTGCCAGCAGCAGTGTGGCAGGGGGTTACAATGAGCAGTTCTTC,CASSSVAGGYNEQFF
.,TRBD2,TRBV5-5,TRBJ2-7,TGTGCCAGCAGCTCCGGGCTAGCGGGGGGTTGGGCCCTCTACGAGCAGTACTTC,CASSSGLAGGWALYEQYF
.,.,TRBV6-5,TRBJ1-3,TGTGCCAGCCACGACAGGCTCCGCATATATTTT,CASHDRLRIYF
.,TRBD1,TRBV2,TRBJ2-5,TGTGCCAGCAGCGGAGGACAGGGGGCGCCTGAGACCCAGTACTTC,CASSGGQGAPETQYF
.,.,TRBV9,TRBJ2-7,TGTGCCAGCAGCGTCTACGGGGGGCCTACCTACGAGCAGTACTTC,CASSVYGGPTYEQYF
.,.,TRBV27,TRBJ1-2,TGTGCCAGCAGACCCGTGACAGGTTACTATGGCTACACCTTC,CASRPVTGYYGYTF
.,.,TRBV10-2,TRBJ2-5,TGCGCCAGCAGCCAGACTAGTGAACACCAGTACTTC,CASSQTSEHQYF
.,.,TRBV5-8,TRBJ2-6,TGTGCCAGCATCCATCATTCGGCAGGGCCTTACTCTGGGGCCAACGTCCTGACTTTC,CASIHHSAGPYSGANVLTF
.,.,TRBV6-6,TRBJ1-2,TGTGCCAGCAGTTACTCTGAGGGCGTAAATGGCTACACCTTC,CASSYSEGVNGYTF
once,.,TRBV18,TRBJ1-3,TGTGCCAGCTCACCACAGGGGGACTCTGGAAACACCATATATTTT,CASSPQGDSGNTIYF
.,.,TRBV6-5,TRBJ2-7,TGTGCCAGCAGTTACTATAGTGGCAGCCCCTACGAGCAGTACTTC,CASSYYSGSPYEQYF
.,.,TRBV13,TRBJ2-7,TGTGCCAGCGCACTGACAGCAACCTACGAGCAGTACTTC,CASALTATYEQYF
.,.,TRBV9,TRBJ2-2,TGTGCCAGCAGCGTTGCATATCAGGGCAACAGGGCCGGGGAGCTGTTTTTT,CASSVAYQGNRAGELFF
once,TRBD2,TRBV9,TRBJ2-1,TGTGCCAGCAGCGTTTCGGGACTAGTTGTCAATGAGCAGTTCTTC,CASSVSGLVVNEQFF
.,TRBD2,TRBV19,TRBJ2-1,TGTGCCAGTACCCTACTAGCGGGGGTCGACAATGAGCAGTTCTTC,CASTLLAGVDNEQFF
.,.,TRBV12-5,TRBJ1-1,TGTGCTAGTGCCTCCGTTAAAGTGTCCCGCACTGAAGCTTTCTTT,CASASVKVSRTEAFF
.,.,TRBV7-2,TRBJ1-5,TGTGCCAGCAGCCCCGGGGGCCATTATAGCAATCAGCCCCAGCATTTT,CASSPGGHYSNQPQHF
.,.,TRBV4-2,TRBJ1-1,TGTGCCAGCAGCAAAGATTATCCGGGACACCACTTT,CASSKDYPGHHF
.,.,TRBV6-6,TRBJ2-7,TGTGCCAGCAGTTACAATAGGCAGGGTGAGCAGTACTTC,CASSYNRQGEQYF
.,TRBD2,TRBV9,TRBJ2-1,TGTGCCAGCAGCGTAGCGATAGCGGGTACCACGGAGCAGTTCTTC,CASSVAIAGTTEQFF
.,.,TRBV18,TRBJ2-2,TGTGCCAGCTCACCAGAACTAACCGGGGAGCTGTTTTTT,CASSPELTGELFF
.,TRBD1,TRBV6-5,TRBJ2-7,TGTGCCAGCGGGGGACAGGGGGCAAACGAGCAGTACTTC,CASGGQGANEQYF
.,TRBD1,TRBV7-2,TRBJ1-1,TGTGCCAGCAGCCCTGGACAGGTGAACACTGAAGCTTTCTTT,CASSPGQVNTEAFF
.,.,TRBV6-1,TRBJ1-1,TGTGCCAGCAATTCCGAAGCTTTCTTT,CASNSEAFF
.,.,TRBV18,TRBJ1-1,TGTGCCAGCTCCCTAGGCCTCACGGATACCGGGGACGCTTTCTTT,CASSLGLTDTGDAFF
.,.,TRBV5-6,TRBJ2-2,TGTGCCAGCAGCTTGGAGTACACCGGGGAGCTGTTTTTT,CASSLEYTGELFF
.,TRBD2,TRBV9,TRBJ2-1,TGTGCCAGCGCTAGCGGGGGGGCTGGAAATGAGCAGTTCTTC,CASASGGAGNEQFF
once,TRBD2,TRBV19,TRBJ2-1,TGTGCCAGTAGTCCAACCCCTAGCGGGGGGGCCGATGAGCAGTTCTTC,CASSPTPSGGADEQFF
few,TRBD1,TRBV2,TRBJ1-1,TGTGCCAGCAGTAGACAGGGCGAAGCTTTCTTT,CASSRQGEAFF
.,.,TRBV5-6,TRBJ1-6,TGTGCCAGCAGCTTGGAGGGGGACTCCTATAATTCACCCCTCCACTTT,CASSLEGDSYNSPLHF
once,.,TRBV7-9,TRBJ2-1,TGTGCCAGCTCCTACAATGAGCAGTTCTTC,CASSYNEQFF
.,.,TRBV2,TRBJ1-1,TGTGCCAGCAGTATCACCTTTAGATACACTGAAGCTTTCTTT,CASSITFRYTEAFF
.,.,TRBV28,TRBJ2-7,TGTGCCAGCAGTTTAAAGTTTGGGACCTTAACTTACGAGCAGTACTTC,CASSLKFGTLTYEQYF
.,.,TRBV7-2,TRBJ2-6,TGTGCCAGCAGCTTAAAGGGTACCTGGTCTGGGGCCAACGTCCTGACTTTC,CASSLKGTWSGANVLTF
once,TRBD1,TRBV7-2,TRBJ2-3,TGTGCCAGCAGGACAGGGGATTCAGATACGCAGTATTTT,CASRTGDSDTQYF
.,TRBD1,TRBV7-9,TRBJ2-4,TGTGCCAGCAGCGAAAGAGACAGGGGAAGGGACATTCAGTACTTC,CASSERDRGRDIQYF
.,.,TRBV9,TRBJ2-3,TGTGCCAGCAGCGTAGACTATACCACAGATACGCAGTATTTT,CASSVDYTTDTQYF
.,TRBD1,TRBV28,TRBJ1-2,TGTGCCAGCAGTCCCCCCGCGGACAGGGTTAACTATGGCTACACCTTC,CASSPPADRVNYGYTF
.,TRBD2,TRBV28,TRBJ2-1,TGTGCCAGCAGTGCTAGCGGGGGGGCTTACAATGAGCAGTTCTTC,CASSASGGAYNEQFF
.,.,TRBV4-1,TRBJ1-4,TGCGCCAGCAGCCAAGACATTTCGGGGACTGGGGGCGAAAAACTGTTTTTT,CASSQDISGTGGEKLFF
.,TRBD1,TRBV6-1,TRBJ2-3,TGTGCCAGCCAAGAGGACAGGGTCCGCACAGATACGCAGTATTTT,CASQEDRVRTDTQYF
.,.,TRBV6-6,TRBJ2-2,TGTGCCAGCTTTCCCGTCGGGGCCACCGGGGAGCTGTTTTTT,CASFPVGATGELFF
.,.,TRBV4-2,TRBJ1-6,TGTGCCAGCAGCCAAGAGTCGGTCCGGACGGGTTATAATTCACCCCTCCACTTT,CASSQESVRTGYNSPLHF
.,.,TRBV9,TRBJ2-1,TGTGCCAGCAGCGTATCCCCCGATGAGCAGTTCTTC,CASSVSPDEQFF
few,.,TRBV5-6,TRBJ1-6,TGTGCCAGCAGCACAGACATTGTTGCCCCCCTCCACTTT,CASSTDIVAPLHF
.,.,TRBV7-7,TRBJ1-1,TGTGCGAGCTCAGTTGATTGGGGCACTGAAGCTTTCTTT,CASSVDWGTEAFF
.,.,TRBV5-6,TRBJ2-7,TGTGCCAGCAGCTTGGTCAGATCCGAGCAGTACTTC,CASSLVRSEQYF
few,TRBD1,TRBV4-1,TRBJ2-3,TGCGCCAGCAGCCCTGGGACAGGCACAGATACGCAGTATTTT,CASSPGTGTDTQYF
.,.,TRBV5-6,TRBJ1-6,TGTGCCAGCAGCTCCCGAGTCGGGGTTAATTCACCCCTCCACTTT,CASSSRVGVNSPLHF
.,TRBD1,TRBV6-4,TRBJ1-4,TGTGCCAGCAGTGAGACTCCGGGACAGGGGAAAGAAAAACTGTTTTTT,CASSETPGQGKEKLFF
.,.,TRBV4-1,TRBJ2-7,TGCGCCAGCAGCATGGGACGCCAGTCCTACGAGCAGTACTTC,CASSMGRQSYEQYF
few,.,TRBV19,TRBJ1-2,TGTGCCAGTGATCGTACGGTGGGCCTAGGATATGGCTACACCTTC,CASDRTVGLGYGYTF